This T cell receptor beta chain originates from a study of blood T cell repertoires in COVID-19. Study-level background: Whether acute or convalescent, the COVID-19 samples came from the United States, Italy and Spain. T cells, B-cell-depleted T cells, or PBMCs supplied cDNA or gDNA.

How the authors handled the data: For nucleated cells, counts were estimated from reference gene primer amplification. The data were produced by immunoSEQ multiplex PCR, yet TCRdb's version contains in-frame clones alone and is incomplete. The V and J calls and the clone size are those of that table, but D and trimming were determined from the DNA. The table lists approximately 90,000 clones, roughly 80% of them singletons. Trimming removed 5 bases from V and 8 bases from J, with 15 bases in between. This CDR3 has 14 amino acids. Germline assignment: CDR1 LNHDA and CDR2 SQIVND (reference sequence). This TCR came from an elderly man with active or convalescent COVID-19. This chain joins TRBV19 and TRBJ1-4, with no clear D. Sequenced material: peripheral blood. In DNA, the CDR3 is TGTGCCAGTAGTCATAACACCGGCGGGGAAAAACTGTTTTTT. The encoded protein is CASSHNTGGEKLFF.